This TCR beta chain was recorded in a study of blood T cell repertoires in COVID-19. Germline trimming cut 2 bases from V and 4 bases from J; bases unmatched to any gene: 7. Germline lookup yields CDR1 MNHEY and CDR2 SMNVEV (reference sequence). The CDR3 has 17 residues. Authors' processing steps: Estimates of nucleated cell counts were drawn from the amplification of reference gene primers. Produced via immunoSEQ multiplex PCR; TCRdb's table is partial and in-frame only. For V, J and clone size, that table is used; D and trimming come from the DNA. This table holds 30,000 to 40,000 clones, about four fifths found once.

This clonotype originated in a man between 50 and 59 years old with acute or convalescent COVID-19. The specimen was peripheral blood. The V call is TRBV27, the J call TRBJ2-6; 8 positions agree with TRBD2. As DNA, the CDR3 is TGTGCCAGCAGTTTAGGTAGCGGGGCGGCAGGGGCCAACGTCCTGACTTTC. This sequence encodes CASSLGSGAAGANVLTF.